The sequence of this T cell receptor beta chain was determined in a study of long-term antiretroviral therapy in people with HIV. An immunoSEQ assay, version v3.0, was performed at survey level. Clones were read by immunoSEQ multiplex PCR, and TCRdb kept only the in-frame ones, dropping some. This sample carries roughly 28,000 clones, approximately 80% of them seen once, and the ten largest clones take roughly 9.5%. Notes on this clone: Its antigen is unidentified.

V was cut by 7 bases and J by 3 bases, with 9 bases left in between. This CDR3 region has 12 residues. Germline V gene lookup returns CDR1 LGHNT and CDR2 FRNRAP. Findings and caveats of the study: ART was followed by higher diversity that remained below transplant donor controls. Controls exceeded HIV repertoires in CDR3 length range.

Every one of the donors gave at least one pre-ART PBMC sample and at least two post-ART PBMC samples. The chain employs TRBV12-5 and TRBJ1-1; D remains unclear. This clonotype originated in a man aged 35 to 55 with HIV. This specimen consisted of unsorted PBMCs, obtained 3 years after starting antiretroviral therapy. The CDR3 here is CASEGEYTEAFF. The DNA for the CDR3 is TGTGCTAGTGAGGGAGAGTACACTGAAGCTTTCTTT.